This entry concerns a single T cell receptor (beta chain). The antigen is unknown. PCR used 60 Vbeta primers and 13 Jbeta primers. Assay used: immunoSEQ multiplex PCR; TCRdb lists only in-frame clones, some missing. This repertoire shows some 170,000 clones, 75% to 90% found once; its top ten account for approximately 2%. These data originate in a study of cytomegalovirus exposure and HLA in healthy donors. The study's findings and limits: In a later analysis, about 17,000 TCR beta sequences were associated with HLA alleles at 0.05 false discovery rate.

Trimming left V 4 bases short and J 8 bases short, with 7 bases between. Germline-derived CDR1 and CDR2 are SGHDT and YYEEEE. CDR3 size: 11 residues. The specimen sequenced was PBMCs. This receptor was taken from a woman aged 18 to 35 in good health and CMV-seronegative. The chain joins TRBV5-6 to TRBJ2-1; maybe TRBD1 (6 bases). CDR3 residues: CASSGQYEQFF. The CDR3 DNA sequence: TGTGCCAGCAGCGGACAGTATGAGCAGTTCTTC.